The clone carrying this TCR beta chain was seen just once. Its antigen is currently unknown. Germline values: CDR1 MNHEY, CDR2 SVGAGI. The CDR3 totals 15 residues. After removal of 5 bases from V and 2 bases from J, the junction contained 6 bases not matched to a gene. The sample originates from a study of cytomegalovirus exposure and HLA in healthy donors. Across the study: A prior analysis found 117 million unique TCR beta sequences from some 190 million T cells.

Study results and caveats: Available immune exposure information covered CMV serostatus only. The authors judged a highly shared variant cluster likely a sequencing artifact.

It was with 60 Vbeta and 13 Jbeta primers that the PCR ran. The assay was immunoSEQ multiplex PCR, and TCRdb's table has in-frame clones only and misses some. The sample consists of over 150,000 clones, roughly 79% of them appearing once. The TCR originated in a woman aged 18-29 years in good health and CMV-seronegative. V gene TRBV6-5 combines with J gene TRBJ1-2, with 9 bases lining up with TRBD1. What was sequenced was PBMCs. The CDR3: CASSTGTGMNYGYTF. As DNA, the CDR3 is TGTGCCAGCAGTACCGGGACAGGGATGAACTATGGCTACACCTTC.